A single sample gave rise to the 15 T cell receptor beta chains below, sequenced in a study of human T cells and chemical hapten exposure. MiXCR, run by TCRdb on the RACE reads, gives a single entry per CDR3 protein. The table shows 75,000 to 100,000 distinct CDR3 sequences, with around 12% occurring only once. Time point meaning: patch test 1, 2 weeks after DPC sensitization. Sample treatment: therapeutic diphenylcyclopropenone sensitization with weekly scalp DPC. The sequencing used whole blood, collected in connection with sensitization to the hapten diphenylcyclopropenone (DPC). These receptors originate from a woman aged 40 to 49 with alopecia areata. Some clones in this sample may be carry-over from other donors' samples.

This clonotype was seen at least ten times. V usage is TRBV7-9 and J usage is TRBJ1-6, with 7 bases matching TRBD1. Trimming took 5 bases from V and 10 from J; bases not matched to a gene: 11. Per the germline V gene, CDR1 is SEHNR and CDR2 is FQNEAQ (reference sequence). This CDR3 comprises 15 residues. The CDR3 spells CASSLLAGGNSPLHF. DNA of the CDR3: TGTGCCAGCAGCCTGCTAGCAGGGGGGAACTCACCCCTCCACTTT.

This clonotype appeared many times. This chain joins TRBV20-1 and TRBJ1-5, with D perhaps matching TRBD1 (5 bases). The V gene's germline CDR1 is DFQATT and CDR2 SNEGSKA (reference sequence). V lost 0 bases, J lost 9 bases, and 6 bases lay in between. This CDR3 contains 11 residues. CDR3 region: CSARDQGPQHF. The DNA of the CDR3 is TGCAGTGCTAGAGATCAGGGGCCCCAGCATTTT.

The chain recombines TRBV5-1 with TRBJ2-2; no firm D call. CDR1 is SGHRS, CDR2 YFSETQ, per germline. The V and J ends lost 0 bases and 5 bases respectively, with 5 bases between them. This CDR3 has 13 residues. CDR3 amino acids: CASSLAPTGELFF. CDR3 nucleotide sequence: TGCGCCAGCAGCTTGGCCCCAACCGGGGAGCTGTTTTTT.

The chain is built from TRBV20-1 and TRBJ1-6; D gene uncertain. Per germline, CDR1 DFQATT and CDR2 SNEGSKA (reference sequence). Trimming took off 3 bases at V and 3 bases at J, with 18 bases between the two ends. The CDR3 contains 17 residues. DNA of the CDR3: TGCAGTGCTAGTCCTACGGAGACAAGAATCTATAATTCACCCCTCCACTTT. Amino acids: CSASPTETRIYNSPLHF.

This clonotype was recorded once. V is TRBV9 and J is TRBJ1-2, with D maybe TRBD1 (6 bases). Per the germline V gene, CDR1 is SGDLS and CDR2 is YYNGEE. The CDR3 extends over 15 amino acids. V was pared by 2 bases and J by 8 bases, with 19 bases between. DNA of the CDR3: TGTGCCAGCAGCGTGTCGGCGGGGGCCCTGGGCGGCTACACCTTC. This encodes CASSVSAGALGGYTF.

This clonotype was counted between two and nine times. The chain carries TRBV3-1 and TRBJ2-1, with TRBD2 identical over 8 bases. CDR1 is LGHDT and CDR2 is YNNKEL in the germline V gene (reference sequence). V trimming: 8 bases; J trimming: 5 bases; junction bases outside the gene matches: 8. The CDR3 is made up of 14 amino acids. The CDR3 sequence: CASWVSGTDNEQFF. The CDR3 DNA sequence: TGTGCCAGCTGGGTTAGCGGGACCGACAATGAGCAGTTCTTC.

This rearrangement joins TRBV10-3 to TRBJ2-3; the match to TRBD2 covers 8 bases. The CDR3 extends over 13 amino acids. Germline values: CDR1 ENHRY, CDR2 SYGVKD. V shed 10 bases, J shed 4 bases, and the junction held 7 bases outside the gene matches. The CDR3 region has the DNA TGTGCCACGGGGGGGGGGAGCCCAGATACGCAGTATTTT. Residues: CATGGGSPDTQYF.

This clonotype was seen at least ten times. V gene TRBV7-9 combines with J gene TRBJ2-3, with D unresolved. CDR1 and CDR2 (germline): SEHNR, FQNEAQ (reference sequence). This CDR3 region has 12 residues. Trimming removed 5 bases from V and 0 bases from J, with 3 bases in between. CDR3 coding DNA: TGTGCCAGCAGCGTTAGCACAGATACGCAGTATTTT. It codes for CASSVSTDTQYF.

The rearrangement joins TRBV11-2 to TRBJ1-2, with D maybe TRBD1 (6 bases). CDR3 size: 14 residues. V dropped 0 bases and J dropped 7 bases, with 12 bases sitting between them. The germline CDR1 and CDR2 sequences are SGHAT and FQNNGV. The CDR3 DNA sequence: TGTGCCAGCAGCTTAGAGACAGGACGATCTGGCTACACCTTC. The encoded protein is CASSLETGRSGYTF.

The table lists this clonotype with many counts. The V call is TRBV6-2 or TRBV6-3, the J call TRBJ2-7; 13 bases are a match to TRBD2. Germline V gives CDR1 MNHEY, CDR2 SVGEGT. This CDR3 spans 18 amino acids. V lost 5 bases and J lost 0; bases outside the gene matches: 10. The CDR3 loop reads CASSTEPGLAGSSYEQYF. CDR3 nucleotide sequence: TGTGCCAGCAGTACCGAACCGGGACTAGCGGGAAGCTCCTACGAGCAGTACTTC.

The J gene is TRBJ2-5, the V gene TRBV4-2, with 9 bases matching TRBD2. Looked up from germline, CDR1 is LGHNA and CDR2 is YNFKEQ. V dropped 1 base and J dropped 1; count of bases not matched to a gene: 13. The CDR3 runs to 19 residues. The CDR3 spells CASSQGPTLAGTSQETQYF. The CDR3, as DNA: TGTGCCAGCAGCCAAGGCCCAACGCTAGCGGGGACCTCCCAAGAGACCCAGTACTTC.

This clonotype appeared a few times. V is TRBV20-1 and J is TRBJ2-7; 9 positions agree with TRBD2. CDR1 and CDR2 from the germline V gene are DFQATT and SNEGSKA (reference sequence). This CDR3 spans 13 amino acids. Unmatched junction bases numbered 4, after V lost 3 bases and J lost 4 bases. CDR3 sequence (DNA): TGCAGTGCTAGGGGCCTAGCGGGGTACGAGCAGTACTTC. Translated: CSARGLAGYEQYF.

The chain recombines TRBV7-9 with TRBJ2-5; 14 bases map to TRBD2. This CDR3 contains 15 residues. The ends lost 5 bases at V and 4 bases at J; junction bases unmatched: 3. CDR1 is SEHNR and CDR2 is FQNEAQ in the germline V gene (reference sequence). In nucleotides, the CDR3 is TGTGCCAGCAGCCGACTAGCGGGAGGGCCAGAGACCCAGTACTTC. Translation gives CASSRLAGGPETQYF.

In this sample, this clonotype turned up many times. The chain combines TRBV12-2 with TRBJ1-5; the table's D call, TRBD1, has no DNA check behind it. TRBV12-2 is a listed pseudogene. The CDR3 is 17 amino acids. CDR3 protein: CASRLDRDRGLNQPQHF. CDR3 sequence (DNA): TGTGCAAGTCGCTTAGACCGGGACAGGGGGCTGAATCAGCCCCAGCATTTT.

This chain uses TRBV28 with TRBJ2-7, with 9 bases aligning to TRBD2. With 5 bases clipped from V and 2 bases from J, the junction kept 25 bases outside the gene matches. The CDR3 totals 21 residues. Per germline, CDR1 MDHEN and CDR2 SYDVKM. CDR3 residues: CASSPIVASGMSFPPPYEQYF. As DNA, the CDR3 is TGTGCCAGCAGTCCCATCGTTGCTAGCGGGATGTCATTTCCCCCTCCCTACGAGCAGTACTTC.